This T cell receptor (beta chain) was identified during a study of shared clonotypes between healthy human individuals. Regarding this clone: The antigen is not known.

This table comes from immunoSEQ multiplex PCR, and its TCRdb copy is limited to in-frame clones, with some not included. Here the sample spans around 1,000,000 clones, around three quarters being singletons. The CDR3 loop spans 18 amino acids. Germline CDR1 reads SGHTA; CDR2 reads FQGNSA. Trimming removed 0 bases from V and 0 bases from J; junction bases left unmatched: 7. Splitting the CD4+ cells yielded a CD45RA+ naive subset and a CD45RA-negative memory subset. General observations from the study: A generally larger estimated richness was seen in naive subsets than in memory subsets.

Sequences were obtained from memory CD4+ T cells from PBMCs. The subset is: CD45RA-negative fraction. The TCR was taken from a man aged 18 to 29 in good health. Some clones in this sample may be carry-over from other donors' samples. The rearrangement joins TRBV7-2 to TRBJ1-3; 8 bases agree with TRBD1. In nucleotides, the CDR3 is TGTGCCAGCAGCTTAGCTCTGACAGGGGTCCTCTCTGGAAACACCATATATTTT. This translates into CASSLALTGVLSGNTIYF. Complete variable domain (other parts from reference TRBV7-2 and TRBJ1-3): GAGVSQSPSNKVTEKGKDVELRCDPISGHTALYWYRQSLGQGLEFLIYFQGNSAPDKSGLPSDRFSAERTGGSVSTLTIQRTQQEDSAVYLCASSLALTGVLSGNTIYFGEGSWLTVV.